Below, 21 T cell receptor beta chains from the same sample are listed, as sequenced in a study of blood T cell repertoires in COVID-19. Here immunoSEQ multiplex PCR was the method, and the copy in TCRdb shows in-frame clones only, minus some. The sample shows around 130,000 clones, roughly 88% of them seen only once. Source material: peripheral blood. The receptors were sampled from a man between 65 and 85 years old with active COVID-19.

This clone occurred once. Other DNA sequences within the sample encode an identical CDR3. The chain is built from TRBV5-6 and TRBJ2-7; tentatively, D is TRBD2 (6 bases). In germline, CDR1 is SGHDT, CDR2 YYEEEE. Trimming left V 2 bases short and J 1 base short, with 7 bases between. The CDR3 spans 13 residues. The CDR3 DNA sequence: TGTGCCAGCAGCTTCGGGAGTTCCTACGAGCAGTACTTC. This sequence encodes CASSFGSSYEQYF.

This rearrangement joins TRBV28 to TRBJ1-1; D is undetermined. The CDR3 totals 16 residues. The V end lost 3 bases, the J end lost 0 bases, and 14 bases lay between the germline ends. Germline V gene lookup returns CDR1 MDHEN and CDR2 SYDVKM. The CDR3 DNA is TGTGCCAGCAGTTTTCACCCAGGTTCCATGAACACTGAAGCTTTCTTT. It yields the protein CASSFHPGSMNTEAFF.

V usage is TRBV28 and J usage is TRBJ2-4; 8 bases line up with TRBD1. Germline CDR1 MDHEN, CDR2 SYDVKM. The CDR3 spans 13 residues. Unmatched junction bases numbered 4, after V lost 5 bases and J lost 7 bases. DNA for the CDR3: TGTGCCAGCAGTCCAACAGGGGGGAACATTCAGTACTTC. Translating it yields CASSPTGGNIQYF.

The genes are TRBV6-1 and TRBJ1-6, with no clear D. Per germline, CDR1 MNHNS and CDR2 SASEGT. The CDR3 extends over 13 amino acids. The germline V and J ends were trimmed by 1 base and 13 bases, with 11 bases remaining between them. The CDR3 coding sequence is TGTGCCAGCAGTGAAGAGGAACGGGTCCCCCTCCACTTT. Protein product: CASSEEERVPLHF.

This clone was counted a single time. The chain couples TRBV30 to TRBJ2-1; tentatively, D is TRBD2 (6 bases). The germline V gene encodes CDR1 GTSNPN and CDR2 SVGIG (reference sequence). Trimming removed 2 bases at V and 0 bases at J, with 11 bases between. This CDR3 contains 15 residues. CDR3 amino acids: CAWSRDSSSYNEQFF. In DNA, the CDR3 is TGTGCCTGGAGTCGGGACTCAAGCTCCTACAATGAGCAGTTCTTC.

This chain links TRBV10-2 with TRBJ1-5; 8 bases line up with TRBD1. This CDR3 has 15 amino acids. The junction had 6 bases not matched to a gene; V was cut back by 6 bases and J by 2 bases. Germline assignment: CDR1 WSHSY and CDR2 SAAADI. The CDR3 DNA follows: TGCGCCAGCAGGGCAGGGGGCGCCGGCAATCAGCCCCAGCATTTT. Amino acid sequence: CASRAGGAGNQPQHF.

The CDR3 sequence: CASSLSSGTPNEQFF. The CDR3 DNA is TGTGCCAGCAGCTTGTCTAGCGGGACACCCAATGAGCAGTTCTTC. The chain employs TRBV11-1 and TRBJ2-1; TRBD2 agrees at 9 bases. V shed 3 bases, J shed 6 bases, and the junction held 6 bases outside the gene matches. Per the germline V gene, CDR1 is SGHAT and CDR2 is FQDESV (reference sequence). The CDR3 length is 15 residues.

This clone was found a few times. The chain has TRBV9 and TRBJ2-1; D ambiguous. V lost 0 bases to trimming and J lost 5 bases, with 9 bases between them. CDR1 is SGDLS, CDR2 YYNGEE, per germline. The CDR3 is 14 amino acids. CDR3: CASSVGRLDNEQFF. In DNA form, the CDR3 reads TGTGCCAGCAGCGTAGGGCGACTTGACAATGAGCAGTTCTTC. Complete variable domain (other parts from reference TRBV9 and TRBJ2-1): DSGVTQTPKHLITATGQRVTLRCSPRSGDLSVYWYQQSLDQGLQFLIQYYNGEERAKGNILERFSAQQFPDLHSELNLSSLELGDSALYFCASSVGRLDNEQFFGPGTRLTVL.

V is TRBV28 and J is TRBJ2-2, with D possibly matching TRBD2 (6 bases). In germline, CDR1 is MDHEN, CDR2 SYDVKM. This CDR3 is 15 amino acids long. Trimming left V 4 bases short and J 4 bases short, with 13 bases between. The CDR3 spells CASSSTGGATGELFF. The CDR3, as DNA: TGTGCCAGCAGTTCAACCGGGGGAGCCACCGGGGAGCTGTTTTTT. The variable domain in full, with the rest retrieved from reference TRBV28 and TRBJ2-2, is DVKVTQSSRYLVKRTGEKVFLECVQDMDHENMFWYRQDPGLGLRLIYFSYDVKMKEKGDIPEGYSVSREKKERFSLILESASTNQTSMYLCASSSTGGATGELFFGEGSRLTVL.

The chain recombines TRBV28 with TRBJ2-7; D is possibly TRBD2 (6 bases). Looked up from germline, CDR1 is MDHEN and CDR2 is SYDVKM. V lost 8 bases and J lost 9, with 20 bases in between. The CDR3 loop spans 13 amino acids. In DNA form, the CDR3 reads TGTGCCAGCGTCCCAGGAGGGGAGAGCGGGCAGTACTTC. Encoded protein: CASVPGGESGQYF.

This clone was observed once. This sequence joins TRBV28 and TRBJ1-6, with a possible D match to TRBD1 (6 bases). Germline V gives CDR1 MDHEN, CDR2 SYDVKM. The CDR3 is 15 amino acids. Trimming stripped 6 bases from V and 7 bases from J, with 16 bases between. This CDR3 is CASRPPGGGNSPLHF. CDR3 nucleotide sequence: TGTGCCAGCAGGCCCCCTGGGGGGGGCAATTCACCCCTCCACTTT.

The gene calls are TRBV27 and TRBJ1-1; weak D call: TRBD1 (5 bases). Trimming left V 1 base short and J 1 base short, with 10 bases between. The germline V gene has CDR1 MNHEY and CDR2 SMNVEV (reference sequence). The CDR3 totals 15 residues. Written as DNA, the CDR3 is TGTGCCAGCAGTTTATGGGGGGGAAGGAACACTGAAGCTTTCTTT. Translating it yields CASSLWGGRNTEAFF.

This chain connects TRBV12-3 or TRBV12-4 to TRBJ2-2; no clear D gene. With 6 bases removed from V and 7 bases from J, the gap between germline ends came to 6 bases. This CDR3 has 11 amino acids. The CDR3 spells CASSPLGELFF. The CDR3 DNA sequence: TGTGCCAGCAGCCCTCTCGGGGAGCTGTTTTTT.

The chain combines TRBV7-2 with TRBJ1-6, with D perhaps TRBD1 (5 bases). CDR3 length: 16 amino acids. Trimming removed 5 bases from V and 1 base from J, with 12 bases in between. Germline V gene lookup returns CDR1 SGHTA and CDR2 FQGNSA. The CDR3 bases are TGTGCCAGCAGCGCCCGAAGGACATCCTATAATTCACCCCTCCACTTT. Its protein product is CASSARRTSYNSPLHF.

The chain joins TRBV28 to TRBJ2-7, with D possibly matching TRBD2 (5 bases). Germline V CDR1 and CDR2: MDHEN, SYDVKM. The ends were cut back, 2 bases at V and 2 bases at J, with 13 bases in the middle. The CDR3 runs 15 residues. CDR3 sequence (DNA): TGTGCCAGCAGTTTACCGGCTAGTAGCGCCTACGAGCAGTACTTC. It specifies CASSLPASSAYEQYF.

V gene TRBV5-8 combines with J gene TRBJ2-5; TRBD1 might be the D (6 bases). V was shortened by 7 bases and J by 2 bases, with 15 bases between the two germline ends. Germline-derived CDR1 and CDR2 are SGHTS and YDEGEE. This CDR3 spans 14 amino acids. The CDR3 sequence is CASLPRTVQETQYF. In DNA form, the CDR3 reads TGTGCCAGCCTCCCACGGACAGTTCAAGAGACCCAGTACTTC.

The chain joins TRBV7-3 to TRBJ2-3, with a tentative D call TRBD2 (6 bases). V lost 5 bases and J 1 base, leaving 10 bases between the germline ends. The CDR3 length is 14 residues. Germline values: CDR1 SGHTA, CDR2 FQGTGA. The CDR3 spells CASSPGLRTDTQYF. CDR3 DNA sequence: TGTGCCAGCAGCCCGGGACTCCGCACAGATACGCAGTATTTT.

The CDR3 DNA follows: TGTGCCACCAGAAGGGGGCTGAGCACAGATACGCAGTATTTT. Its protein is CATRRGLSTDTQYF. The V call is TRBV2, the J call TRBJ2-3; 7 bases line up with TRBD1. This CDR3 comprises 14 residues. Germline values: CDR1 SNHLY, CDR2 FYNNEI. Germline trimming cut 10 bases from V and 0 bases from J; bases unmatched to any gene: 7.

V is TRBV6-5 and J is TRBJ1-2; no reliable D call. Germline assignment: CDR1 MNHEY and CDR2 SVGAGI. CDR3 length: 15 residues. The V and J ends lost 4 bases and 2 bases respectively, with 14 bases between them. The CDR3 nucleotides read TGTGCCAGCAGTTTGGGCAGTCCCATAAACTATGGCTACACCTTC. As protein: CASSLGSPINYGYTF.

The chain carries TRBV7-3 and TRBJ2-1, with 8 bases matching TRBD2. The ends lost 5 bases at V and 4 bases at J; junction bases unmatched: 13. CDR1 and CDR2 from the germline V gene are SGHTA and FQGTGA. There are 17 residues in the CDR3. CDR3 bases: TGTGCCAGCAGCCTTATAGCGGGACCCGACCTGTACAATGAGCAGTTCTTC. This encodes CASSLIAGPDLYNEQFF.

The chain recombines TRBV23-1 with TRBJ1-5, with TRBD1 as a possible D gene (5 bases). TRBV23-1 falls under the ORF class, with uncertain function. This CDR3 contains 15 residues. Trimming shortened V by 1 base and J by 6 bases, and 13 bases separated the two germline ends. This chain's CDR3 is CASSQFVGGIQPQHF. In DNA form, the CDR3 reads TGCGCCAGCAGTCAATTCGTGGGGGGGATTCAGCCCCAGCATTTT.